The subject of this entry is one TCR beta chain. The target of this receptor is not known. No clone much larger than this one lies a single base away; base qualities are absent. The CDR3 regions of human TCRbeta chains were analyzed by immunosequencing. The authors' pipeline ran thus. TCRs in the repertoires were matched against a reference library of SARS-CoV-2-specific TCRs that had been generated with the MIRA antigen-specificity platform. Breadth was defined as the fraction of unique TCRs that were SARS-CoV-2-associated, and depth was defined as the fraction of total T cells that were SARS-CoV-2-associated. Each spike-specific TCR was assigned to its reactive spike region and to a CD4 or CD8 class using the MIRA data. Log10-transformed breadth and depth values were compared by one-way ANOVA with Sidak's multiple comparisons tests. TCRdb's version of the immuneACCESS table is confined to in-frame rearrangements and falls short of the full clone set. An unresolved V gene accounts for under half of the shortfall where checked; the remainder is of unknown origin. V and J calls and clone size are those listed in that table; D and trimming were worked out from the DNA. A total of about 130,000 clones appear in this sample, about 93% of them only once. The ten largest clonotypes hold 6% to 7% of the sample.

Read against the paper, the sample's time point label means: about 28 days (+/-7) after the second vaccine dose. AZD1222 recipients given second doses at about 4 weeks or at about 12 weeks were pooled, since spike-specific TCR depth and breadth were not found to differ between the two schedules. Vaccinee samples were obtained from the UK trials COV001 and COV002, which included a single-blind randomized controlled phase 2/3 trial of AZD1222 (ChAdOx1 nCoV-19) in healthy adults. For TCRbeta chain sequencing, PBMC samples from trial participants were taken at day 0 and at day 28 after the second dose. The sample is drawn from a study of T cell responses to AZD1222 COVID-19 vaccine (dated by TCRdb to the early 2020s). For context, the study as a whole: TCR sequencing covered some 250 trial participants: 207 given two doses of AZD1222 and 26 given two doses of MenACWY control vaccine. Trial participants were enrolled into age subgroups of 18-55, 56-69 and 70-plus years, which contained 148, 28 and 57 TCR-sequenced participants, respectively.

Based on the germline V gene, the CDR1 and CDR2 sequences are SNHLY and FYNNEI. Trimming costs V 0 bases and J 4 bases, and their ends lie 7 bases apart. Reading from cysteine to phenylalanine, the CDR3 counts 13 amino acids. Solely the CDR3 DNA is kept, with 39 bases framed from the first base. Beyond this particular receptor, the publication reports: No day 14 peak-response samples were available, so repertoires were characterized only after the peak T cell response. Only a handful of AZD1222 recipients were SARS-CoV-2 seropositive at baseline, limiting conclusions about previously exposed vaccinees. Most participants were white British and females outnumbered males, and the authors suggested that clonal diversity may have been underestimated. Reportedly, close to half of the unique spike-specific TCRs recognized epitopes lying outside the regions that are mutated in the B.1.351 and B.1.1.7 variants. After two AZD1222 doses, spike-specific TCR breadth and depth were significantly higher than at day 0 and than in MenACWY recipients. The 56-69-year group was small, and its depth increase did not reach significance, likely because of low power. CD4 TCRs associated with the vaccine covered the entire spike protein, and the dominant responses were in regions 160-218 and 743-854.

The TCR was taken from an adult who received the AZD1222 COVID-19 vaccine. Sequencing was performed on peripheral blood, taken 28 days after the second AZD1222 dose. The chain was built from TRBV2 and TRBJ2-7; no D gene call is confident. The CDR3 reads as follows: CASSEADTYEQYF. The DNA sequence is as follows: TGTGCCAGCAGTGAAGCAGACACATACGAGCAGTACTTC.